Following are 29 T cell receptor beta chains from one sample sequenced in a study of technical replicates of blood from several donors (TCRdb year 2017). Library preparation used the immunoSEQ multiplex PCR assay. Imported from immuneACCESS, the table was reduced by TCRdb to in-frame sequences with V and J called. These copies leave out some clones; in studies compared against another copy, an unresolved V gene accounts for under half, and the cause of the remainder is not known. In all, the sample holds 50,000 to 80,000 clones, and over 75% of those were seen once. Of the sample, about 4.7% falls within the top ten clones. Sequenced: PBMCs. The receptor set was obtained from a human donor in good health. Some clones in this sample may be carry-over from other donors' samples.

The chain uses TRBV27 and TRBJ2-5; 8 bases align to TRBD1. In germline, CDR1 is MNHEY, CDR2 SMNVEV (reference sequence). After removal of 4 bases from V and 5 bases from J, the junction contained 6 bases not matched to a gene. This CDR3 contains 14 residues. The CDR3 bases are TGTGCCAGCAGTTCCCGACGACAGGGGGAGACCCAGTACTTC. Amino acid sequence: CASSSRRQGETQYF.

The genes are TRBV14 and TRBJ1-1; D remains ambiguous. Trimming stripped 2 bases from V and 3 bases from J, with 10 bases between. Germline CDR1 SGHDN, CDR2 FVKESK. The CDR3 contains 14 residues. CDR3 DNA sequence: TGTGCCAGCAGCCAACAGGTTATCGACACTGAAGCTTTCTTT. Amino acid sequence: CASSQQVIDTEAFF.

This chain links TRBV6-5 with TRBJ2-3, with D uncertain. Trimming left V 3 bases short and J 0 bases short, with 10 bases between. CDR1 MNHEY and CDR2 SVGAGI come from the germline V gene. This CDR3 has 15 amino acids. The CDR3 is CASSYSRASTDTQYF. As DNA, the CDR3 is TGTGCCAGCAGTTATAGCAGAGCTAGCACAGATACGCAGTATTTT.

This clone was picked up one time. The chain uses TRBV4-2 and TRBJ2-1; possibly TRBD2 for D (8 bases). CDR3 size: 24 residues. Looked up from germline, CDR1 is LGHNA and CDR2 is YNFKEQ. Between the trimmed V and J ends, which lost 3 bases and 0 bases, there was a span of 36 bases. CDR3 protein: CASSHPKRQAGQVKRESSYNEQFF. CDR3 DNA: TGTGCCAGCAGCCACCCTAAACGCCAAGCCGGACAGGTTAAGCGGGAGAGCTCCTACAATGAGCAGTTCTTC.

The chain's CDR3 is CASSSFGGRAFF. CDR3 DNA sequence: TGTGCCAGCAGCTCTTTCGGGGGGCGAGCTTTCTTT. The J gene is TRBJ1-1, the V gene TRBV5-4, with D perhaps TRBD1 (6 bases). V was clipped by 3 bases and J by 10 bases, with 13 bases between them. The CDR3 is 12 residues long. Germline V CDR1 and CDR2: SGHNT, YYREEE (reference sequence).

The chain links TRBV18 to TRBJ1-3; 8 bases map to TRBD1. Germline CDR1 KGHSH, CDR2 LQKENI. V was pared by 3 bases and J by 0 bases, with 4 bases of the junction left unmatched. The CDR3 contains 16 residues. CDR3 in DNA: TGTGCCAGCTCACCGACAGGGGTTCTCTCTGGAAACACCATATATTTT. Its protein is CASSPTGVLSGNTIYF.

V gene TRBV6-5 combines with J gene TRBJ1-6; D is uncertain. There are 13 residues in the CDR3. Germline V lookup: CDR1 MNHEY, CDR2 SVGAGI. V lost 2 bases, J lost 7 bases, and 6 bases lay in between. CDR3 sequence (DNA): TGTGCCAGCAGTTACAGGGAGAATTCACCCCTCCACTTT. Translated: CASSYRENSPLHF.

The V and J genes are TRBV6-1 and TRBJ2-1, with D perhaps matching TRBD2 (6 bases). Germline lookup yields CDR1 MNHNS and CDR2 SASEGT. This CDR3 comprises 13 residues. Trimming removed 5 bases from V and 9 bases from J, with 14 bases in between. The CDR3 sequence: CASSSGTLFEQFF. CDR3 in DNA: TGTGCCAGCAGTTCCGGGACTCTCTTTGAGCAGTTCTTC.

The CDR3 DNA is TGTGCCAGCAGCTTAAATCCAGGGTCCGTCACTGAAGCTTTCTTT. Protein product: CASSLNPGSVTEAFF. The V and J genes are TRBV7-2 and TRBJ1-1, with a tentative D call TRBD1 (5 bases). The CDR3 loop spans 15 amino acids. Between the trimmed V and J ends, which lost 2 bases and 4 bases, there was a span of 14 bases. Per germline, CDR1 SGHTA and CDR2 FQGNSA.

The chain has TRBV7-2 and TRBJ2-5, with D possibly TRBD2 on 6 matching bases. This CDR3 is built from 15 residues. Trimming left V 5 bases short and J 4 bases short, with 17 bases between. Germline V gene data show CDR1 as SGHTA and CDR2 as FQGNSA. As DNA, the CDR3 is TGTGCCAGCAGCATTAGCGGTCACGGCGTAGAGACCCAGTACTTC. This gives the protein CASSISGHGVETQYF.

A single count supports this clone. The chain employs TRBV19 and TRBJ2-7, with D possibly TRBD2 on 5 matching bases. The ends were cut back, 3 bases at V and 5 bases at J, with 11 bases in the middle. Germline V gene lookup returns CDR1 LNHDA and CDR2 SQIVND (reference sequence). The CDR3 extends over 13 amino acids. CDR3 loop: CASSIISGNEQYF. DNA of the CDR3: TGTGCCAGTAGTATCATTTCGGGGAACGAGCAGTACTTC.

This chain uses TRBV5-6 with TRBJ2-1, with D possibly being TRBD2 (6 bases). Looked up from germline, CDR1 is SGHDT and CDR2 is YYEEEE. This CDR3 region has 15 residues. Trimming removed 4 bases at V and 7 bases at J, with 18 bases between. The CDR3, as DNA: TGTGCCAGCAGCGGGCGCTCGGGGGTGAGAAATGAGCAGTTCTTC. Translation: CASSGRSGVRNEQFF.

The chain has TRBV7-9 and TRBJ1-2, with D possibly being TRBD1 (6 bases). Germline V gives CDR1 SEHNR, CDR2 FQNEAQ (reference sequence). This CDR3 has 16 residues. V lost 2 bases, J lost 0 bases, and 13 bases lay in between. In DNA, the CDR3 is TGTGCCAGCAGCTTAATAGCGGGACAAACTAACTATGGCTACACCTTC. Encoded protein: CASSLIAGQTNYGYTF.

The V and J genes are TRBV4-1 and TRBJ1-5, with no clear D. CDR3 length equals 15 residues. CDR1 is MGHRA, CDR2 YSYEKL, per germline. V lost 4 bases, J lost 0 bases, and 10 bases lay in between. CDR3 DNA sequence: TGCGCCAGCAGCCGGACCGGGAATAGCAATCAGCCCCAGCATTTT. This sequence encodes CASSRTGNSNQPQHF.

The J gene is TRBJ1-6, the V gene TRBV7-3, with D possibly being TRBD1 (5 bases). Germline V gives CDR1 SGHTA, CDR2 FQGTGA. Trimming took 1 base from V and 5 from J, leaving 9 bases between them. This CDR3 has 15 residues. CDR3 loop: CASSLKGVHNSPLHF. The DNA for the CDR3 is TGTGCCAGCAGCTTAAAAGGGGTACATAATTCACCCCTCCACTTT.

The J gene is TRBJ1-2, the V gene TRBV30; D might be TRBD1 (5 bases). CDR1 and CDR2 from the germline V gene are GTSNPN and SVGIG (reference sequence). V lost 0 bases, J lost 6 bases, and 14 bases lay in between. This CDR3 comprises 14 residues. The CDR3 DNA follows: TGTGCCTGGAGTGTATCGTGGGGCTTTGATGGCTACACCTTC. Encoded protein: CAWSVSWGFDGYTF.

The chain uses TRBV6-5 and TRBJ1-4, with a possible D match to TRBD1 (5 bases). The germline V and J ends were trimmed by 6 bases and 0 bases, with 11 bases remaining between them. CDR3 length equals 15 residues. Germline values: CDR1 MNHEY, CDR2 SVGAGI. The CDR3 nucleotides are TGTGCCAGCAGCCCAGGGTTTGCAACTAATGAAAAACTGTTTTTT. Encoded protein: CASSPGFATNEKLFF.

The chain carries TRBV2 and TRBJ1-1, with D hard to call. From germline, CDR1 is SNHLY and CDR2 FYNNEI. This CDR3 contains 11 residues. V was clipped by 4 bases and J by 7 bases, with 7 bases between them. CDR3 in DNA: TGTGCCAGCAGTGTACGAGGTGAAGCTTTCTTT. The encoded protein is CASSVRGEAFF.

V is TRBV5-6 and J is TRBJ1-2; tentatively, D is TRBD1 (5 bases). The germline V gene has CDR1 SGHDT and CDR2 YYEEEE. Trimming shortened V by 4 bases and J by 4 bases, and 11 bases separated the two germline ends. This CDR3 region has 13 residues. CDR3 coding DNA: TGTGCCAGCAGCCACAGGTTGGGCTATGGCTACACCTTC. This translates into CASSHRLGYGYTF.

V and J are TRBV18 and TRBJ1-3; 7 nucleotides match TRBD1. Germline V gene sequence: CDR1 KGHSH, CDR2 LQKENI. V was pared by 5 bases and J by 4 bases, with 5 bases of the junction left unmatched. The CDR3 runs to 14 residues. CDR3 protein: CASSTTGRGNTIYF. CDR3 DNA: TGTGCCAGCTCAACGACAGGGCGCGGAAACACCATATATTTT.

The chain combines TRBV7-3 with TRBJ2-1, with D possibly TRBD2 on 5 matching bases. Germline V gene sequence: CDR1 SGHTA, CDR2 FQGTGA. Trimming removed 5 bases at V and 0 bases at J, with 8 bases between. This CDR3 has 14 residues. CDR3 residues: CASSPSPSYNEQFF. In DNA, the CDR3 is TGTGCCAGCAGCCCTAGCCCCTCCTACAATGAGCAGTTCTTC.

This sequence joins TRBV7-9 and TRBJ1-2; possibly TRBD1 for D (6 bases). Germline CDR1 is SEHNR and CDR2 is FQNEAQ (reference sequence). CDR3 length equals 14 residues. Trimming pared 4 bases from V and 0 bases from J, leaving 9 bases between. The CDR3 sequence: CASSSTGANYGYTF. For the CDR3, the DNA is TGTGCCAGCAGCTCGACAGGAGCTAACTATGGCTACACCTTC.

The CDR3 loop is CASSAPGPGKQFF. DNA of the CDR3: TGTGCCAGCAGTGCGCCGGGTCCGGGGAAGCAGTTCTTC. The chain combines TRBV25-1 with TRBJ2-1, with D possibly matching TRBD2 (5 bases). From germline, CDR1 is MGHDK and CDR2 SYGVNS. Deletions cut 4 bases from V and 11 bases from J, with 15 bases between. The CDR3 consists of 13 residues. The whole variable domain, filled in from reference TRBV25-1 and TRBJ2-1, reads EADIYQTPRYLVIGTGKKITLECSQTMGHDKMYWYQQDPGMELHLIHYSYGVNSTEKGDLSSESTVSRIRTEHFPLTLESARPSHTSQYLCASSAPGPGKQFFGPGTRLTVL.

The DNA of the CDR3 is TGTGCCAGCTCTCAAAACAGGGACACTGAAGCTTTCTTT. This gives the protein CASSQNRDTEAFF. This chain connects TRBV18 to TRBJ1-1; maybe TRBD1 (6 bases). Between the trimmed V and J ends, which lost 6 bases and 3 bases, there was a span of 11 bases. Germline values: CDR1 KGHSH, CDR2 LQKENI. This CDR3 is built from 13 residues. Filled out from reference TRBV18 and TRBJ1-1, the complete variable domain reads NAGVMQNPRHLVRRRGQEARLRCSPMKGHSHVYWYRQLPEEGLKFMVYLQKENIIDESGMPKERFSAEFPKEGPSILRIQQVVRGDSAAYFCASSQNRDTEAFFGQGTRLTVV.

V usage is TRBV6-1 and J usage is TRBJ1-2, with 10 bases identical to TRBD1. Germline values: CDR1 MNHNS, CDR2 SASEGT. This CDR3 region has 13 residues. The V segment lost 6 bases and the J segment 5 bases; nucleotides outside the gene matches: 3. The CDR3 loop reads CASRKGQGYGYTF. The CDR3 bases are TGTGCCAGCAGGAAGGGACAGGGGTATGGCTACACCTTC.

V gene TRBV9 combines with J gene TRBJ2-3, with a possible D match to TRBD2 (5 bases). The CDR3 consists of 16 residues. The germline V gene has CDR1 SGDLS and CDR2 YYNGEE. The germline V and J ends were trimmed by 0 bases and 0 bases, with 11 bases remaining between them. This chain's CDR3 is CASSVGQRRSTDTQYF. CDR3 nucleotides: TGTGCCAGCAGCGTAGGCCAGCGGAGAAGCACAGATACGCAGTATTTT.

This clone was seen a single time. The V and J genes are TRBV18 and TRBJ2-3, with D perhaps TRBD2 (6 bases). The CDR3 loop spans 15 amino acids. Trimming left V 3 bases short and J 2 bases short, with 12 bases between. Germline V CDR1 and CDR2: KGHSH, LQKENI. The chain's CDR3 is CASSPSAGLTDTQYF. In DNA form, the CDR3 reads TGTGCCAGCTCACCTTCTGCGGGACTCACAGATACGCAGTATTTT. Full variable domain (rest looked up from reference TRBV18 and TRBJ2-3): NAGVMQNPRHLVRRRGQEARLRCSPMKGHSHVYWYRQLPEEGLKFMVYLQKENIIDESGMPKERFSAEFPKEGPSILRIQQVVRGDSAAYFCASSPSAGLTDTQYFGPGTRLTVL.

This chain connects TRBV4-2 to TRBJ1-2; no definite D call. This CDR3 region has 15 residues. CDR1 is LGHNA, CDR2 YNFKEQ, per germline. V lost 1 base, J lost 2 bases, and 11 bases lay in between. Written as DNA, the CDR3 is TGTGCCAGCAGCCAAGGATTTCGTGAGAACTATGGCTACACCTTC. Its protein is CASSQGFRENYGYTF.

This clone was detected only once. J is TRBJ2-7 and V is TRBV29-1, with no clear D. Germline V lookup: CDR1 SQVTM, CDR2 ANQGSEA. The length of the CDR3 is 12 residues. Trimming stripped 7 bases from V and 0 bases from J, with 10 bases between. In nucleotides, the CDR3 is TGCAGCGCCCTGACGGGCTCCTACGAGCAGTACTTC. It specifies CSALTGSYEQYF.